The entry below describes one TCR beta chain. This entry belongs to a study of T cells after yellow fever vaccination. The V end was cut by 3 bases, the J end by 2 bases, with 14 bases between. CDR1 and CDR2 (germline): SGHRS, YFSETQ. The CDR3 has 15 amino acids. Synthesis of TCR cDNA relied on 5'RACE template switching, which attached a universal primer site and UMIs. TCRdb independently ran MiXCR on the 5' RACE reads; one entry per CDR3 protein. Here the sample spans approximately 510,000 distinct CDR3 sequences, 20% to 25% being singletons. The specimen comprised PBMCs, sampled less than 25 days after the first yellow fever vaccination. The gene calls are TRBV5-1 and TRBJ2-5; weak D call: TRBD1 (6 bases). The receptor comes from a man in his late teens or twenties who received the YFV17D yellow fever vaccine. The CDR3 loop reads CASSYGTRGQETQYF. DNA for the CDR3: TGCGCCAGCAGCTACGGGACAAGGGGGCAAGAGACCCAGTACTTC. Full variable domain (outside the CDR3, taken from reference TRBV5-1 and TRBJ2-5): KAGVTQTPRYLIKTRGQQVTLSCSPISGHRSVSWYQQTPGQGLQFLFEYFSETQRNKGNFPGRFSGRQFSNSRSEMNVSTLELGDSALYLCASSYGTRGQETQYFGPGTRLLVL.